This T cell receptor beta chain stems from a study of OX40 agonist ivuxolimab in advanced cancers. Notes on the research overall: Ivuxolimab was an agonistic, fully human IgG2 monoclonal antibody directed against OX40 (CD134), a costimulatory receptor. Partial responses were achieved by three dose-escalation patients, of whom one had hepatocellular carcinoma and two had cutaneous melanoma. Of the roughly 52 dose-escalation patients, hepatocellular carcinoma was present in about 20, melanoma in around 15, renal cell carcinoma in 9 and head and neck cancer in 9. Prior anti-PD-1, anti-PD-L1 or anti-CTLA-4 therapy was permitted, and checkpoint inhibitors had been received by about 44% of dose-escalation patients. The dose-escalation cohort was roughly 83% male with a mean age of about 54 years, ranging from about 23 to 85. The paper describes the monotherapy dose-escalation part (N = 52 patients) of the phase I trial of ivuxolimab. Peripheral TCRbeta sequencing was intended to test whether TCR sequence diversity was altered and clonal T-cell expansion was caused by ivuxolimab. Intravenous ivuxolimab was administered to patients every 2 weeks at six dose levels: 0.01, 0.1, 0.3, 1.5, 3 and 10 mg/kg. Broader findings and caveats from the paper: On average, CD8+ T cells showed more expanded clones than CD4+ T cells after ivuxolimab. At doses of 0.1 to 3.0 mg/kg, clonal expansion of both CD4+ and CD8+ blood T cells was observed from baseline to week 6. Antigen specificity was not determined for the clonally expanded peripheral T cells. Low levels of normalized T-cell clonal expansion were also seen in some nonresponding patients. In partial responders in the 0.1-3.0 mg/kg groups, normalized peripheral clonal expansion was found to be among the lowest, especially among CD8+ T cells.

Taken from cysteine to phenylalanine, the CDR3 has 15 residues. This entry keeps only the CDR3 DNA: 45 bases, framed from base 1. CDR1 and CDR2 are read off the germline V gene (reference sequence) as SGHNT and YYREEE. At the junction V is shortened by 4 bases and J by 4 bases, with 15 bases in between. The trial excluded patients who had a history of autoimmune disease or were on systemic immunosuppression. In every dose cohort, peripheral blood was drawn for TCR sequencing at baseline, cycle 4 day 1, and cycle 7 day 1. The samples were drawn from a first-in-human, open-label, multicenter phase I dose-escalation trial of ivuxolimab. Adults with locally advanced or metastatic head and neck squamous cell, hepatocellular, melanoma or renal cell carcinoma were enrolled in the trial. Before TCR sequencing, CD4+ T cells and CD8+ T cells were sorted from peripheral blood as separate populations. Genomic DNA was extracted from sorted cells for sequencing of the TCRbeta CDR3 region. The immunoSEQ Assay was used for sequencing of TCRbeta CDR3 regions. TCRdb re-hosts the immuneACCESS table, in-frame sequences only. Its copies lack some clones; in the studies checked, an unresolved V gene accounts for under half of them, and the cause for the rest is not known. Across this sample there are under 25,000 clones, with 79% seen only once. Of the sample, 25% to 40% is held by the ten largest clones.

Turning to this clone: Its recognized antigen is unknown. The input lacks base qualities; no much larger clone sits a single base away.

Sequencing was performed on CD4+ or CD8+ T cells sorted from blood, taken in a trial of the OX40 agonist ivuxolimab. The clonotype originates from an adult with an advanced solid tumor such as melanoma, head and neck, liver or kidney cancer. Rearrangement joined TRBV5-4 to TRBJ1-3; TRBD1 might be the D gene, on 5 matching bases. At the DNA level, the sequence is TGTGCCAGCAGCCATGACCAGGGCTCCGGAAACACCATATATTTT. Translated, it gives CASSHDQGSGNTIYF.